These T cell receptor beta chains were read from a single sample in a study of CD8+ T cells in alopecia areata. Sequenced by immunoSEQ multiplex PCR; TCRdb stores in-frame clones only, minus some. The sample holds around 110,000 clones, 84% seen once. Sequenced here: CD8+ T cells sorted from blood, sampled at week 24, from a patient treated with tofacitinib. Receptors originate from a human donor with alopecia areata. The CDR3 runs from the conserved cysteine through the conserved F or W. A D gene is named only where the DNA matches it firmly. Some rows mark clone size as missing; the rest say once, few, many or name a class of expanded clone.

>TRBJ2-1|TRBV6-5|.|.
CASSYGTARYNEQFF
TGTGCCAGCAGTTATGGAACAGCCCGTTACAATGAGCAGTTCTTC
>TRBJ2-3|TRBV10-3|few|TRBD2
CAISESFGLADTQYF
TGTGCCATCAGTGAGTCGTTCGGACTAGCAGATACGCAGTATTTT
>TRBJ2-2|TRBV15|.|.
CATIHSERAGELFF
TGTGCCACCATCCACTCAGAGCGGGCCGGGGAGCTGTTTTTT
>TRBJ2-1|TRBV7-9|.|TRBD2
CASSRKIDNSGGEFF
TGTGCCAGCAGCCGGAAAATTGATAATAGCGGGGGTGAGTTCTTC
>TRBJ1-1|TRBV27|.|.
CASRQGTEAFF
TGTGCCAGCAGGCAGGGGACTGAAGCTTTCTTT
>TRBJ2-5|TRBV18|.|TRBD2
CASSLISGDGSETQYF
TGTGCCAGCTCACTGATTAGCGGGGATGGTTCAGAGACCCAGTACTTC
>TRBJ2-7|TRBV6-5|.|TRBD1
CASSPDRGSYEQYF
TGTGCCAGCAGTCCGGACAGGGGTAGTTACGAGCAGTACTTC
>TRBJ2-7|TRBV29-1|.|TRBD1
CSDPGTGWHEQYF
TGCAGCGACCCCGGGACAGGGTGGCACGAGCAGTACTTC
>TRBJ2-5|TRBV9|few|TRBD2
CASSVEHGLAGETQYF
TGTGCCAGCAGCGTCGAGCACGGACTAGCAGGGGAGACCCAGTACTTC
>TRBJ2-7|TRBV19|.|.
CASSTTKETTGGYEQYF
TGTGCCAGTAGTACAACCAAGGAGACGACCGGAGGCTACGAGCAGTACTTC
>TRBJ2-1|TRBV5-1|.|TRBD2
CASSLGTSGIYNEQFF
TGCGCCAGCAGCTTGGGGACTAGCGGGATCTACAATGAGCAGTTCTTC
>TRBJ2-7|TRBV5-1|.|.
CASAMSGYYEQYF
TGCGCCAGCGCTATGAGCGGGTACTACGAGCAGTACTTC
>TRBJ2-2|TRBV9|.|.
CASSVVDSNTGELFF
TGTGCCAGCAGCGTAGTGGACAGTAACACCGGGGAGCTGTTTTTT
>TRBJ2-7|TRBV21-1|.|.
CASSGLVGQSYEQYF
TGTGCCAGCAGCGGATTAGTCGGGCAGTCCTACGAGCAGTACTTC
>TRBJ2-2|TRBV7-9|.|.
CASSPNERRELFF
TGTGCCAGCAGCCCGAATGAGCGGAGGGAGCTGTTTTTT
>TRBJ2-5|TRBV6-6|.|.
CASTVTEGETQYF
TGTGCCAGCACTGTGACGGAAGGAGAGACCCAGTACTTC
>TRBJ2-7|TRBV7-2|few|.
CASSLVEGASYEQYF
TGTGCCAGCAGCTTAGTGGAGGGAGCCTCCTACGAGCAGTACTTC
>TRBJ2-3|TRBV5-1|once|.
CASPGRRTTDTQYF
TGCGCCAGCCCCGGGCGGCGGACCACAGATACGCAGTATTTT
>TRBJ2-2|TRBV2|.|.
CASSLGTGELFF
TGTGCCAGCAGCCTAGGCACCGGGGAGCTGTTTTTT
>TRBJ2-2|TRBV29-1|.|.
CSVQDHNTGELFF
TGCAGCGTCCAGGACCATAACACCGGGGAGCTGTTTTTT
>TRBJ1-1|TRBV11-1|.|TRBD1
CASSQTGYTEAFF
TGTGCCAGCAGCCAGACAGGGTACACTGAAGCTTTCTTT
>TRBJ2-5|TRBV27|.|.
CASSLSGLGTQYF
TGTGCCAGCAGTTTATCGGGACTTGGTACCCAGTACTTC
>TRBJ2-3|TRBV7-9|.|TRBD2
CASSDLSSGGPDTQYF
TGTGCCAGCAGCGACCTGAGCAGCGGGGGACCGGATACGCAGTATTTT
>TRBJ2-1|TRBV7-2|.|.
CASSLDSTPTNEQFF
TGTGCCAGCAGCTTAGATAGTACCCCCACCAATGAGCAGTTCTTC
>TRBJ2-3|TRBV5-1|.|TRBD2
CASSPRGVADTQYF
TGCGCCAGCAGCCCCCGGGGGGTAGCAGATACGCAGTATTTT
>TRBJ1-5|TRBV19|.|TRBD1
CASSIIPGQDSNQPQHF
TGTGCCAGTAGTATAATCCCTGGACAGGATAGCAATCAGCCCCAGCATTTT
>TRBJ2-7|TRBV29-1|few|TRBD1
CSVESGTAGYEQYF
TGCAGCGTTGAATCCGGGACAGCAGGCTACGAGCAGTACTTC
>TRBJ2-7|TRBV5-6|.|TRBD2
CASSLAGAGGQYEQYF
TGTGCCAGCAGCTTGGCGGGAGCGGGGGGCCAGTACGAGCAGTACTTC
>TRBJ2-1|TRBV6-6|.|.
CAVSPNDEQFF
TGTGCCGTCTCCCCGAACGATGAGCAGTTCTTC
>TRBJ2-3|TRBV2|.|.
CASVPGSDTQYF
TGTGCCAGCGTCCCAGGGTCAGATACGCAGTATTTT
>TRBJ2-7|TRBV7-9|.|TRBD1
CASSLLGQESSYEQYF
TGTGCCAGCAGCTTGCTGGGACAGGAGAGCTCCTACGAGCAGTACTTC
>TRBJ2-1|TRBV9|.|.
CASSVDYRVYEQFF
TGTGCCAGCAGCGTAGACTATAGAGTCTATGAGCAGTTCTTC
>TRBJ2-7|TRBV4-1|.|TRBD2
CASSQGSGGQSYEQYF
TGCGCCAGCAGCCAGGGGAGCGGGGGGCAGTCCTACGAGCAGTACTTC
>TRBJ2-3|TRBV4-3|.|.
CASSQVSDRTMGTDTQYF
TGCGCCAGCAGCCAAGTCTCTGACAGGACTATGGGCACAGATACGCAGTATTTT
>TRBJ2-5|TRBV30|.|.
CAWSYGGETQYF
TGTGCCTGGAGTTACGGAGGAGAGACCCAGTACTTC
>TRBJ2-3|TRBV7-9|.|.
CASSLSGGLSTDTQYF
TGTGCCAGCAGCCTTTCCGGGGGGCTTTCCACAGATACGCAGTATTTT
>TRBJ2-1|TRBV7-2|once|.
CASSLAGGQYNEQFF
TGTGCCAGCAGCTTAGCGGGGGGCCAATACAATGAGCAGTTCTTC